This T cell receptor (beta chain) was recorded in a study of cytomegalovirus exposure and HLA in healthy donors. Samples came from healthy bone marrow donors. Trimming left V 3 bases short and J 2 bases short, with 7 bases between. Germline lookup yields CDR1 MNHEY and CDR2 SMNVEV (reference sequence). This CDR3 has 14 residues. With 60 Vbeta and 13 Jbeta primers, the PCR was carried out. Using immunoSEQ multiplex PCR, the repertoire was profiled, and TCRdb retains in-frame clones only, with some absent. The top ten clones hold roughly 1.9% of a sample with approximately 180,000 clones, about 70% of them seen once.

This rearrangement joins TRBV27 to TRBJ2-2, with unresolved D. The receptor was isolated from a woman under 40 in good health and CMV-seronegative. Sequenced: PBMCs. CDR3 in DNA: TGTGCCAGCAGTTTCCGAGGAAACACCGGGGAGCTGTTTTTT. This codes for CASSFRGNTGELFF.